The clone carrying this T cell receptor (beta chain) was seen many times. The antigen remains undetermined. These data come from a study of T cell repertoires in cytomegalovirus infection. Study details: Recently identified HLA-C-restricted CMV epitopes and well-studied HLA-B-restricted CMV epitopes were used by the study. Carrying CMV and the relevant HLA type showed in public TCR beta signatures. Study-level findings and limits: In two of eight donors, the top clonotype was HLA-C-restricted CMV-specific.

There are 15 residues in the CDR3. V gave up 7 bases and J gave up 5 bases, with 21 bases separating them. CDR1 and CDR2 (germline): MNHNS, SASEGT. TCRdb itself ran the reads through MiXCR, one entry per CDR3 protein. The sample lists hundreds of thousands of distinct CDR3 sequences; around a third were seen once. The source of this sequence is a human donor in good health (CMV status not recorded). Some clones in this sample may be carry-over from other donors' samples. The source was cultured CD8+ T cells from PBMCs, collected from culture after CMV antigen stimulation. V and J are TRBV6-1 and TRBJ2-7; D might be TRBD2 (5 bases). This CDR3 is CASISPSSPRNEQYF. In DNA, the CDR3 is TGTGCCAGCATCTCTCCTAGCTCCCCTCGGAACGAGCAGTACTTC.